These 5 T cell receptor beta chains originate from one sample sequenced in a study of T cell responses to AZD1222 COVID-19 vaccine. Method: immunoSEQ multiplex PCR; TCRdb's copy keeps in-frame clones and lacks some. The top ten clones hold approximately 6.5% of a sample with 110,000 or so clones, approximately 88% of them seen once. The material was peripheral blood, obtained 28 days after the second AZD1222 dose. The receptors here all came from an adult who received the AZD1222 COVID-19 vaccine.

J is TRBJ1-2 and V is TRBV11-2, with 8 positions matching TRBD1. The CDR3 loop spans 15 amino acids. After removal of 5 bases from V and 7 bases from J, the junction contained 12 bases not matched to a gene. Germline assignment: CDR1 SGHAT and CDR2 FQNNGV. The CDR3 is CASSPLGQGFPGYTF. Here the CDR3 DNA reads TGTGCCAGCAGCCCCCTAGGACAGGGTTTCCCTGGCTACACCTTC.

This sequence joins TRBV12-3 or TRBV12-4 and TRBJ1-2; D unclear. This CDR3 has 11 amino acids. V dropped 5 bases and J dropped 5 bases, with 6 bases sitting between them. The CDR3 protein is CASSSGYGYTF. For the CDR3, the DNA is TGTGCCAGCAGTAGTGGGTATGGCTACACCTTC.

V and J are TRBV7-2 and TRBJ1-2, with D possibly matching TRBD1 (6 bases). The CDR3 has 12 residues. Per the germline V gene, CDR1 is SGHTA and CDR2 is FQGNSA. Trimming removed 4 bases from V and 7 bases from J, with 10 bases in between. CDR3: CASSSGASGYTF. The CDR3 DNA sequence: TGTGCCAGCAGCTCAGGGGCTAGTGGCTACACCTTC.

The rearrangement uses TRBV27 and TRBJ1-5; D unresolved. Deletions cut 1 base from V and 0 bases from J, with 7 bases between. Germline V lookup: CDR1 MNHEY, CDR2 SMNVEV (reference sequence). The length of the CDR3 is 15 residues. CDR3 sequence: CASSLFGYSNQPQHF. The CDR3, as DNA: TGTGCCAGCAGTTTATTTGGATATAGCAATCAGCCCCAGCATTTT.

The V and J genes are TRBV4-1 and TRBJ2-3; 9 bases fit TRBD2. The CDR3 extends over 16 amino acids. With V trimmed by 4 bases and J by 3 bases, 8 bases remained unmatched. In germline, CDR1 is MGHRA, CDR2 YSYEKL. The CDR3 protein is CASSPAGGGATDTQYF. DNA of the CDR3: TGCGCCAGCAGCCCAGCTGGCGGGGGGGCAACAGATACGCAGTATTTT.